This T cell receptor beta chain was captured by sequencing in a study of OX40 agonist ivuxolimab in advanced cancers. The CDR3 loop spans 14 amino acids. The germline CDR1 and CDR2 sequences are SGHTA and FQGNSA. V dropped 4 bases and J dropped 1 base, with 9 bases sitting between them. Study results and limitations: Partial responders at 0.1-3.0 mg/kg had among the lowest clonal expansion. Expanded clones tended on average to be more numerous among CD8+ T cells than CD4+. Expanded peripheral T cell antigen specificity was not determined.

Generated by immunoSEQ multiplex PCR, the TCRdb table keeps only in-frame clones and is missing some. The table records 65,000 to 75,000 clones, around 80% of them present only once. Details on this clone: Its antigen remains unknown.

The rearrangement joins TRBV7-2 to TRBJ2-3; D call uncertain. The sequenced sample was CD4+ or CD8+ T cells sorted from blood, obtained in a trial of the OX40 agonist ivuxolimab. The TCR comes from an adult with an advanced solid tumor such as melanoma, head and neck, liver or kidney cancer. CDR3 in amino acids: CASSSYQGTDTQYF. CDR3 nucleotide sequence: TGTGCCAGCAGCTCCTATCAGGGCACAGATACGCAGTATTTT.